This is a list of T cell receptor beta chains from one sample in a study of shared clonotypes between healthy human individuals. The method was immunoSEQ multiplex PCR; TCRdb's version includes in-frame clones alone and lacks a portion of them. The sample carries about 1.1 million clones, about 72% recorded once. Specimen: memory CD4+ T cells from PBMCs. These receptors were obtained from a man aged 18 to 30 in good health. Some clones in this sample may be carry-over from other donors' samples. Both conserved end residues are part of each CDR3. Fields, in order: clone size, V gene, J gene, D gene, CDR3 protein, CDR3 DNA. A D gene is named only where the DNA matches it firmly. Expanded clones are given a class, and other clones once, few, many or no size at all.

>.|TRBV10-3|TRBJ2-7|TRBD1
CAISADRGEQYF
TGTGCCATCAGTGCTGACAGGGGAGAGCAGTACTTC
>.|TRBV7-9|TRBJ2-1|TRBD2
CASILLAGIGEQFF
TGTGCCAGCATTTTGCTAGCGGGAATCGGTGAGCAGTTCTTC
>many|TRBV27|TRBJ2-7|.
CASSLSAGSAYEQYF
TGTGCCAGCAGTTTATCGGCAGGGTCTGCCTACGAGCAGTACTTC
>many|TRBV4-1|TRBJ1-4|TRBD1
CASSQGRDRGGSNEKLFF
TGCGCCAGCAGCCAAGGGAGGGACAGGGGAGGATCTAATGAAAAACTGTTTTTT
>.|TRBV5-1|TRBJ2-5|.
CASSLAAPQETQYF
TGCGCCAGCAGCTTGGCCGCTCCCCAAGAGACCCAGTACTTC
>once|TRBV6-5|TRBJ2-4|TRBD2
CASSSGGNIQYF
TGTGCCAGCAGTTCGGGGGGAAACATTCAGTACTTC
>.|TRBV6-1|TRBJ2-5|.
CASSGLGQETQYF
TGTGCCAGCAGTGGACTAGGCCAAGAGACCCAGTACTTC
>.|TRBV21-1|TRBJ2-7|.
CASRQSGTSGYEQYF
TGTGCCAGTCGGCAGTCGGGGACTAGCGGGTACGAGCAGTACTTC
>.|TRBV5-1|TRBJ1-1|.
CASSSVIGDTEAFF
TGCGCCAGCAGCTCAGTGATCGGGGACACTGAAGCTTTCTTT
>.|TRBV7-8|TRBJ1-1|.
CASSSERARNTEAFF
TGTGCCAGCAGCTCCGAGCGGGCGCGGAACACTGAAGCTTTCTTT
>.|TRBV28|TRBJ1-1|.
CASSFLGETEAFF
TGTGCCAGCAGTTTCCTAGGGGAAACTGAAGCTTTCTTT
>.|TRBV6-5|TRBJ1-3|.
CASSYSGQGKGNTIYF
TGTGCCAGCAGTTACTCAGGGCAGGGGAAGGGAAACACCATATATTTT
>once|TRBV6-4|TRBJ1-5|.
CASSPNRDGQPQHF
TGTGCCAGCAGCCCAAACAGGGATGGTCAGCCCCAGCATTTT
>.|TRBV18|TRBJ2-7|.
CASSFDRTSMGEQYF
TGTGCCAGCTCATTCGACAGGACTTCGATGGGCGAGCAGTACTTC
>.|TRBV28|TRBJ1-2|TRBD1
CASSLKVGQGVYGYTF
TGTGCCAGCAGTTTAAAGGTGGGACAGGGGGTCTATGGCTACACCTTC
>once|TRBV18|TRBJ1-6|.
CASSEVGRHSPLHF
TGTGCCAGCTCGGAAGTGGGTCGACATTCACCCCTCCACTTT
>.|TRBV7-9|TRBJ2-4|TRBD1
CASTTYDRVNIQYF
TGTGCCAGCACCACCTACGACAGGGTAAACATTCAGTACTTC
>.|TRBV18|TRBJ2-6|TRBD1
CASSPIPGGLSGANVLTF
TGTGCCAGCTCACCTATTCCAGGGGGATTATCTGGGGCCAACGTCCTGACTTTC
>.|TRBV15|TRBJ2-7|.
CATSRDRAAYEQYF
TGTGCCACCAGCAGAGATCGGGCGGCATACGAGCAGTACTTC
>.|TRBV7-9|TRBJ2-1|TRBD2
CASSLGGRGSYNEQFF
TGTGCCAGCAGCTTAGGCGGGAGAGGCTCCTACAATGAGCAGTTCTTC
>.|TRBV27|TRBJ2-1|.
CASSLSPASSYNEQFF
TGTGCCAGCAGTTTATCTCCGGCCAGCTCCTACAATGAGCAGTTCTTC
>few|TRBV19|TRBJ1-4|.
CASSILGQEKLFF
TGTGCCAGTAGTATTCTTGGACAGGAAAAACTGTTTTTT
>.|TRBV7-6|TRBJ1-1|.
CASSRGGALNTEAFF
TGTGCCAGCAGCCGAGGGGGGGCGCTGAACACTGAAGCTTTCTTT
>.|TRBV5-6|TRBJ2-1|.
CASSTLFQQFF
TGTGCCAGCAGCACTCTCTTTCAACAGTTCTTC
>.|TRBV30|TRBJ2-1|.
CAWSVGSASYNEQFF
TGTGCCTGGAGTGTAGGGAGTGCCTCCTACAATGAGCAGTTCTTC
>many|TRBV18|TRBJ1-3|.
CASSSSGSGNTIYF
TGTGCCAGCTCTTCCTCAGGTTCTGGAAACACCATATATTTT